This TCR beta chain was identified in a study of CXCR3-negative and CXCR3-positive naive CD8 T cells. The CDR3 is 13 amino acids. About this clonotype itself: Its antigen is as yet unknown.

CD45RO-CCR7+CD27+CD95- characterized naive CD8+ T cells. 5' RACE with UMI labels generated the TRB cDNA libraries. From its re-call of the 5' RACE reads, TCRdb lists each CDR3 protein once, without DNA. The data include about 120,000 distinct CDR3 sequences; the top ten clones carry about 0.48%. The study, taken as a whole, reports: Naive cells positive for CXCR3 carried more hydrophobic TRB CDR3s than CXCR3-negative ones.

The sequencing input was naive CXCR3- CD8+ T cells from blood. Subset denoted: CD45RO-CCR7+CD27+CD95- naive CD8+ T cells lacking CXCR3 (TNR3-). V is TRBV12-3 or TRBV12-4 and J is TRBJ1-2; TCRdb proposes TRBD1, but this gene call is untestable without DNA. This clonotype was sampled from a human donor in good health. Some clones in this sample may be carry-over from other donors' samples. This CDR3 reads CASSETGGEGYTF.